These 31 T cell receptor beta chains originate from one sample sequenced in a study of metastatic and nonmetastatic thyroid tumors. TCRdb re-clonotyped the PCR reads via MiXCR. This sample carries over 20,000 clones, around 15% of them seen once, and the ten largest clones take under 11%. All patients were treatment-naive before thyroid surgery. The material sequenced was tumor tissue. These receptors originate from a female donor with papillary thyroid cancer or a benign thyroid nodule (not recorded which). Some clones in this sample may be carry-over from other donors' samples.

This clone was detected a few times. This chain links TRBV5-1 with TRBJ1-4; 11 bases are a match to TRBD1. V gave up 7 bases and J gave up 7 bases; unmatched junction bases: 6. The CDR3 totals 14 residues. Germline CDR1 SGHRS, CDR2 YFSETQ. CDR3 nucleotides: TGCGCCAGCTGCCCCGGGACAGGGGGTGAAAAACTGTTTTTT. Translated, it gives CASCPGTGGEKLFF.

This clone is medium-sized. The rearrangement joins TRBV9 to TRBJ1-2; a weak D match, TRBD1 (6 bases). V dropped 4 bases and J dropped 5 bases, with 12 bases sitting between them. Looked up from germline, CDR1 is SGDLS and CDR2 is YYNGEE. The CDR3 loop spans 13 amino acids. CDR3 protein: CASSRGAEYGYTF. The DNA for the CDR3 is TGTGCCAGCAGCAGGGGGGCAGAGTATGGCTACACCTTC.

In this sample, this clone turned up many times. The rearrangement uses TRBV2 and TRBJ1-3, with 8 nucleotides matching TRBD1. This CDR3 region has 13 residues. With V trimmed by 6 bases and J by 5 bases, 3 bases remained unmatched. Germline V gene sequence: CDR1 SNHLY, CDR2 FYNNEI. CDR3 bases: TGTGCCAGCAGCGGACAGGGCAGAAACACCATATATTTT. Translation gives CASSGQGRNTIYF.

This clone was seen a few times. A read error may account for a junction end that differs from germline. CDR3 amino acids: CATIRVGAAEQYF. For the CDR3, the DNA is TGTGCCACCATCAGAGTGGGTGCGGCAGAGCAGTACTTC. This chain connects TRBV15 to TRBJ2-7; D is unresolved. Germline CDR1 reads LNHNV; CDR2 reads YYDKDF (reference sequence). This CDR3 has 13 amino acids.

The chain uses TRBV7-9 and TRBJ2-3; D unresolved. Between the trimmed V and J ends, which lost 1 base and 3 bases, there was a span of 11 bases. The CDR3 runs 15 residues. The germline V gene encodes CDR1 SEHNR and CDR2 FQNEAQ (reference sequence). The CDR3, as DNA: TGTGCCAGCAGCTTAGGTAGGGAAGGAACAGATACGCAGTATTTT. Amino acid sequence: CASSLGREGTDTQYF.

Many counts were recorded for this clone. This chain links TRBV7-6 with TRBJ1-2; D not certain. CDR1 is SGHVS, CDR2 FNYEAQ, per germline. Trimming shortened V by 0 bases and J by 6 bases, and 8 bases separated the two germline ends. This CDR3 has 13 residues. CDR3 amino acids: CASSLAAGNGYTF. CDR3 DNA sequence: TGTGCCAGCAGCTTAGCTGCGGGAAATGGCTACACCTTC.

In this sample, this clone turned up many times. This chain links TRBV9 with TRBJ2-2; D is unresolved. The CDR3 covers 13 residues. Germline V gene data show CDR1 as SGDLS and CDR2 as YYNGEE. V dropped 0 bases and J dropped 4 bases, with 4 bases sitting between them. CDR3 in amino acids: CASSVGGTGELFF. CDR3 bases: TGTGCCAGCAGCGTAGGGGGCACCGGGGAGCTGTTTTTT.

This clone occurred many times. The chain recombines TRBV4-1 with TRBJ2-3; D perhaps matches TRBD2 (6 bases). Germline V gene sequence: CDR1 MGHRA, CDR2 YSYEKL. This CDR3 is 16 amino acids long. V lost 0 bases to trimming and J lost 0 bases, with 10 bases between them. The CDR3 is CASSQDWGGSTDTQYF. The CDR3 nucleotides are TGCGCCAGCAGCCAAGACTGGGGAGGAAGCACAGATACGCAGTATTTT.

In the case of this clone: The final CDR3 position lacks the conserved phenylalanine or tryptophan, pointing to a likely read error. The DNA is omitted, as the CDR3 cannot be located on it reliably, and the CDR3 follows TCRdb's listing. This chain joins TRBV19 and TRBJ2-2; no check of the table's D call, TRBD1, against the DNA was made. Germline CDR1 LNHDA, CDR2 SQIVND (reference sequence). Both ends counted, the CDR3 spans 17 residues. CDR3 sequence: CASSTGRTGGKYRGAVS.

This clone has ten or more counts. The sample has other DNA sequences that encode this CDR3 too. The chain recombines TRBV11-1 with TRBJ2-3; 9 bases match TRBD2. The junction had 10 bases not matched to a gene; V was cut back by 4 bases and J by 2 bases. Germline CDR1 SGHAT, CDR2 FQDESV (reference sequence). CDR3 size: 17 residues. The CDR3 loop reads CASSYHAGGSVTDTQYF. CDR3 coding DNA: TGTGCCAGCAGCTATCACGCGGGAGGGTCCGTCACAGATACGCAGTATTTT.

In its sample, this clone was seen a few times. The gene calls are TRBV6-5 and TRBJ1-2; the match to TRBD1 covers 11 bases. The ends lost 0 bases at V and 4 bases at J; junction bases unmatched: 4. Germline values: CDR1 MNHEY, CDR2 SVGAGI. CDR3 length: 16 amino acids. CDR3 bases: TGTGCCAGCAGTTACTCGAAGGGACAGGGGGTCTATGGCTACACCTTC. This codes for CASSYSKGQGVYGYTF.

There are a few counts of this clone. A read error is possible here, since a much larger clone lies one base away. The rearrangement uses TRBV6-1 and TRBJ1-1; D is uncertain. Trimming removed 6 bases from V and 0 bases from J, with 14 bases in between. The length of the CDR3 is 15 residues. Looked up from germline, CDR1 is MNHNS and CDR2 is SASEGT. In DNA, the CDR3 is TGTGCCAGCAGGCGATTGTTCGAATTGAACACTGAAGCTTTCTTT. Encoded protein: CASRRLFELNTEAFF.

This clone was seen a handful of times. A read error may explain this, as a much larger clone is one base away. Different DNA sequences within this sample yield the same CDR3. The V and J genes are TRBV5-8 and TRBJ2-3, with D perhaps TRBD2 (6 bases). Germline CDR1 SGHTS, CDR2 YDEGEE. The CDR3 sequence is 11 residues long. V gave up 7 bases and J gave up 14 bases, with 17 bases separating them. CDR3 bases: TGTGCCAGCCTCTCGCGGGGTCCTCTGTATTTT. Translated, it gives CASLSRGPLYF.

The chain carries TRBV2 and TRBJ2-2; 10 nucleotides match TRBD2. Germline trimming cut 6 bases from V and 0 bases from J; bases unmatched to any gene: 4. The CDR3 is 16 residues long. Germline V gene data show CDR1 as SNHLY and CDR2 as FYNNEI. Here the CDR3 DNA reads TGTGCCAGCAGATGGCTAGCGGGGGCGAACACCGGGGAGCTGTTTTTT. The encoded protein is CASRWLAGANTGELFF.

The chain has TRBV5-1 and TRBJ2-1; maybe TRBD2 (7 bases). Germline lookup yields CDR1 SGHRS and CDR2 YFSETQ. Trimming left V 5 bases short and J 2 bases short, with 23 bases between. The CDR3 loop spans 18 amino acids. The DNA of the CDR3 is TGCGCCAGCAGAAAGGCAGACTGGGGGGGCTTAACCTACAATGAGCAGTTCTTC. As protein: CASRKADWGGLTYNEQFF.

Notes on this clone: Likely a read error: the CDR3 ends without its conserved phenylalanine or tryptophan. In nucleotides, the CDR3 is TGTGCCAGCTCACCGCCAGCGGGACTGAATGAGCAGTTCTCC. Its protein is CASSPPAGLNEQFS. The chain links TRBV18 to TRBJ2-1; 7 bases are a match to TRBD2. J gave up 7 bases and V 3 bases, and 6 bases lay outside the gene matches. The germline gives CDR1 KGHSH, CDR2 LQKENI. The CDR3 has 14 amino acids.

This clone was seen at least ten times. The gene calls are TRBV4-1 and TRBJ1-2; D unresolved. The V gene lost 5 bases and the J gene lost 3 bases, with 10 bases spanning the gap. Germline CDR1 reads MGHRA; CDR2 reads YSYEKL. The CDR3 is made up of 13 amino acids. CDR3 loop: CASSEGLDYGYTF. The CDR3 nucleotides read TGCGCCAGCAGCGAAGGGTTGGACTATGGCTACACCTTC.

This clone has ten or more counts. The chain is built from TRBV5-1 and TRBJ1-2; D ambiguous. CDR3 length: 14 residues. Germline CDR1 is SGHRS and CDR2 is YFSETQ. The V and J ends lost 3 bases and 1 base respectively, with 10 bases between them. The CDR3 nucleotides read TGCGCCAGCAGCTCCGACACGGTTAACTATGGCTACACCTTC. It yields the protein CASSSDTVNYGYTF.

By share, this clone ranks as medium-sized (0.01 to 0.1%). The J gene is TRBJ2-7, the V gene TRBV7-2, with 8 bases identical to TRBD2. This CDR3 is built from 14 residues. The junction had 6 bases not matched to a gene; V was cut back by 5 bases and J by 3 bases. CDR1 SGHTA and CDR2 FQGNSA come from the germline V gene. The CDR3, as DNA: TGTGCCAGCAGCCTTAGCGGGATAAGCTACGAGCAGTACTTC. It codes for CASSLSGISYEQYF.

The sample holds many counts of this clone. The chain couples TRBV4-1 to TRBJ1-2, with D perhaps TRBD1 (5 bases). V was cut by 0 bases and J by 7 bases, with 15 bases left in between. This CDR3 region has 15 residues. Germline CDR1 reads MGHRA; CDR2 reads YSYEKL. The CDR3 loop reads CASSQDLAGISGYTF. CDR3 sequence (DNA): TGCGCCAGCAGCCAAGATCTGGCAGGGATCAGTGGCTACACCTTC.

This clone was detected many times. The chain is built from TRBV6-6 and TRBJ2-3; D gene unclear. The CDR3 consists of 18 residues. V gave up 0 bases and J gave up 2 bases, with 18 bases separating them. From germline, CDR1 is MNHNY and CDR2 SVGAGI (reference sequence). CDR3: CASSYSSFGTGPTDTQYF. The CDR3 DNA is TGTGCCAGCAGTTACTCGAGCTTTGGAACGGGCCCCACAGATACGCAGTATTTT.

In regard to this clone: One junction end does not reproduce the germline sequence, and a read error may be involved. This chain uses TRBV11-1 with TRBJ2-2, with 10 bases matching TRBD2. CDR1 is SGHAT, CDR2 FQDESV, per germline (reference sequence). The CDR3 length is 17 residues. The CDR3 region is CASSFGLAAPYTGELFF. The CDR3 region has the DNA TGTGCCAGCAGCTTCGGACTAGCGGCACCCTACACCGGGGAGCTTTTTTTT.

This clone was recorded at least ten times. The chain employs TRBV18 and TRBJ2-5, with a weak D call TRBD2 (5 bases). CDR1 KGHSH and CDR2 LQKENI come from the germline V gene. There are 12 residues in the CDR3. Trimming removed 6 bases from V and 5 bases from J, with 10 bases in between. CDR3 sequence: CASSIGGETQYF. DNA for the CDR3: TGTGCCAGCTCCATAGGCGGGGAGACCCAGTACTTC.

This chain connects TRBV19 to TRBJ1-6; D not resolved. This CDR3 contains 11 residues. CDR1 and CDR2 from the germline V gene are LNHDA and SQIVND (reference sequence). Trimming took 6 bases from V and 6 from J, leaving 3 bases between them. The CDR3 sequence: CASSSNSPLHF. CDR3 nucleotide sequence: TGTGCCAGTAGCAGTAATTCACCCCTCCACTTT. Supplemented by reference TRBV19 and TRBJ1-6, the full variable domain reads DGGITQSPKYLFRKEGQNVTLSCEQNLNHDAMYWYRQDPGQGLRLIYYSQIVNDFQKGDIAEGYSVSREKKESFPLTVTSAQKNPTAFYLCASSSNSPLHFGNGTRLTVT.

This clone has only a few counts. A much larger clone is a single base away; this may be a read error. The rearrangement uses TRBV29-1 and TRBJ2-3, with D tentatively TRBD1 (6 bases). The V end was cut by 7 bases, the J end by 2 bases, with 13 bases between. This CDR3 has 13 residues. CDR1 is SQVTM, CDR2 ANQGSEA, per germline. The CDR3 reads CSDRYRVTDTQYF. CDR3 nucleotides: TGCAGCGACCGGTACAGGGTCACAGATACGCAGTATTTT.

This clone has ten or more counts. The chain has TRBV7-2 and TRBJ2-7; a weak D match, TRBD2 (6 bases). Per germline, CDR1 SGHTA and CDR2 FQGNSA. V was pared by 1 base and J by 6 bases, with 19 bases between. This CDR3 has 16 residues. The CDR3 here is CASSLGAGRAGSEQYF. The CDR3 DNA reads TGTGCCAGCAGCTTAGGCGCTGGCAGGGCGGGGAGCGAGCAGTACTTC.

This clone was counted at least ten times. CDR3 sequence reads: CASSPSGNNQPQHF. The CDR3 DNA is TGTGCCAGCTCACCTTCCGGAAACAATCAGCCCCAGCATTTT. J is TRBJ1-5 and V is TRBV18; unclear D gene. The CDR3 totals 14 residues. The V end was cut by 3 bases, the J end by 3 bases, with 9 bases between. The V gene's germline CDR1 is KGHSH and CDR2 LQKENI.

In its sample, this clone was seen a few times. Relative to the germline gene, one junction end is altered; a read error may explain this. The genes are TRBV6-5 and TRBJ1-2; D is uncertain. This CDR3 is 13 amino acids long. Germline CDR1 is MNHEY and CDR2 is SVGAGI. The CDR3 reads CASSSTRSYGYNF. The CDR3 DNA reads as TGTGCCAGCAGTTCAACACGAAGCTATGGATACAACTTC.

This clone was seen repeatedly, ten times or more. The CDR3 region has the DNA TGCAGTGCTAGAGATGGAATTTCTAGCGGCAATGAGCAGTTCTTC. Translation gives CSARDGISSGNEQFF. The chain joins TRBV20-1 to TRBJ2-1, with 7 bases aligning to TRBD2. The CDR3 spans 15 residues. After removal of 0 bases from V and 6 bases from J, the junction contained 8 bases not matched to a gene. Germline V gene sequence: CDR1 DFQATT, CDR2 SNEGSKA (reference sequence).

This clone was observed many times. The chain recombines TRBV20-1 with TRBJ2-3, with D possibly TRBD2 on 7 matching bases. The CDR3 is made up of 14 amino acids. Trimming took 3 bases from V and 3 from J, leaving 13 bases between them. CDR1 is DFQATT, CDR2 SNEGSKA, per germline (reference sequence). In DNA form, the CDR3 reads TGCAGTGCTAGGGCGGGGGCGAATACAGATACGCAGTATTTT. Its protein is CSARAGANTDTQYF.

This clone was observed many times. The chain combines TRBV28 with TRBJ1-4; D may be TRBD1 (5 bases). Germline V gene lookup returns CDR1 MDHEN and CDR2 SYDVKM. This CDR3 region has 15 residues. The V end was cut by 3 bases, the J end by 8 bases, with 16 bases between. CDR3 in DNA: TGTGCCAGCAGTTTTAGGGGCACCGCTTGGGAAAAACTGTTTTTT. This gives the protein CASSFRGTAWEKLFF.